This is a list of T cell receptor beta chains from one sample in a study of blood T cells in healthy people across ages. TCRdb passed the 5' RACE reads through MiXCR, listing each CDR3 protein once. The table includes roughly 700,000 distinct CDR3 sequences, roughly 25% detected once. These data also featured in a second study, about T cells of mothers and their children.

Sequenced material: blood. These TCRs come from a boy aged 5-17 years in good health. The CDR3 runs from the conserved cysteine through the conserved F or W. A D gene is named only where the DNA matches it firmly. The size of a clone is reported for some rows only, either as once, few or many, or as a class for expanded clones.

d_call	cdr3_length	v_call	j_call	clone_size	cdr3_aa	cdr3_nt
NA	15	TRBV6-6	TRBJ2-7	few	CASSYVTASSYEQYF	TGTGCCAGCAGTTACGTCACGGCGAGCTCCTACGAGCAGTACTTC
TRBD2	18	TRBV7-9	TRBJ2-5	few	CASSLLLAGASVMETQYF	TGTGCCAGCAGCTTACTACTAGCGGGAGCGTCAGTGATGGAGACCCAGTACTTC
NA	17	TRBV3-1	TRBJ2-1	NA	CASSQDLRLSSYNEQFF	TGTGCCAGCAGCCAAGATTTAAGACTTAGCTCCTACAATGAGCAGTTCTTC
NA	16	TRBV5-1	TRBJ1-2	few	CASSGLIGLTNYGYTF	TGCGCCAGCAGCGGTCTGATAGGACTAACTAACTATGGCTACACCTTC
NA	15	TRBV19	TRBJ1-6	NA	CASSRQVLGNSPLHF	TGTGCCAGTAGCCGACAGGTATTGGGGAACTCACCCCTCCACTTT
TRBD2	16	TRBV24-1	TRBJ2-7	few	CATSDSTSGPSYEQYF	TGTGCCACCAGTGATTCGACTAGCGGGCCCTCCTACGAGCAGTACTTC
NA	15	TRBV7-2	TRBJ2-1	NA	CASYRDSITYNEQFF	TGTGCCAGCTACAGGGACTCCATTACCTACAATGAGCAGTTCTTC
NA	11	TRBV28	TRBJ1-2	NA	CASSFGIGYTF	TGTGCCAGCAGTTTCGGGATTGGCTACACCTTC
TRBD2	16	TRBV10-3	TRBJ2-1	few	CAISDYGTSVYNEQFF	TGTGCCATCAGTGACTATGGGACTAGCGTTTACAATGAGCAGTTCTTC
NA	12	TRBV29-1	TRBJ2-7	few	CSVELDTYEQYF	TGCAGCGTTGAGTTAGATACCTACGAGCAGTACTTC
TRBD2	15	TRBV3-1	TRBJ2-1	many	CASSQVGGGADEQFF	TGTGCCAGCAGCCAAGTTGGCGGGGGGGCGGACGAGCAGTTCTTC
TRBD2	14	TRBV20-1	TRBJ2-3	NA	CSARAGTQPDTQYF	TGCAGTGCGAGAGCGGGGACCCAGCCAGATACGCAGTATTTT
NA	11	TRBV7-9	TRBJ2-5	NA	CTSSLAERMVF	TGTACCAGCAGCTTGGCGGAGCGGATGGTCTTC
NA	13	TRBV14	TRBJ2-4	few	CASSPIGGNIQYF	TGTGCCAGCAGCCCCATAGGGGGGAACATTCAGTACTTC
NA	13	TRBV18	TRBJ2-1	NA	CASSPQTNNEQFF	TGTGCCAGCTCACCACAGACAAACAATGAGCAGTTCTTC
NA	13	TRBV7-9	TRBJ1-1	few	CASSLGLSTEAFF	TGTGCCAGCAGTCTCGGTCTTAGCACTGAAGCTTTCTTT
TRBD1	13	TRBV12-3/TRBV12-4	TRBJ2-5	NA	CASSDRALETQYF	TGTGCCAGCAGTGACAGGGCATTGGAGACCCAGTACTTC
NA	15	TRBV12-3/TRBV12-4	TRBJ2-2	few	CASSLQAGRTGELFF	TGTGCCAGCAGTCTCCAAGCGGGCCGCACCGGGGAGCTGTTTTTT
NA	16	TRBV12-3/TRBV12-4	TRBJ1-2	few	CASSFWRQTTLYGYTF	TGTGCCAGCAGCTTCTGGAGACAGACCACCCTGTATGGCTACACCTTC
NA	16	TRBV7-2	TRBJ2-3	NA	CASSLPRGAITDTQYF	TGTGCCAGCAGCTTACCTCGGGGGGCAATCACAGATACGCAGTATTTT
NA	15	TRBV5-1	TRBJ2-7	NA	CASSLDTQGFYEQYF	TGCGCCAGCAGCTTGGATACACAGGGATTCTACGAGCAGTACTTC
TRBD1	17	TRBV5-1	TRBJ2-7	few	CASSLTSSGGQSYEQYF	TGCGCCAGCAGCTTAACGAGTTCAGGGGGCCAATCCTACGAGCAGTACTTC
TRBD2	13	TRBV29-1	TRBJ2-4	few	CSGLRAGGNIQYF	TGCAGCGGTCTAAGGGCGGGAGGAAACATTCAGTACTTC
TRBD2	17	TRBV28	TRBJ2-1	NA	CASSSPRLAGGYNEQFF	TGTGCCAGCAGTTCCCCCCGACTAGCGGGAGGGTACAATGAGCAGTTCTTC
NA	15	TRBV14	TRBJ2-5	once	CASSPVARLKEEQYF	TGTGCCAGCAGCCCAGTCGCGAGACTAAAAGAGGAGCAGTACTTC
NA	14	TRBV4-1	TRBJ2-7	few	CASSQDAGWDEQYF	TGCGCCAGCAGCCAAGATGCAGGCTGGGACGAGCAGTACTTC
TRBD2	16	TRBV7-2	TRBJ2-4	few	CASRISGRESSNIQYF	TGTGCCAGCAGGATTAGCGGGAGGGAGAGTTCAAACATTCAGTACTTC
TRBD1	20	TRBV4-3	TRBJ2-4	NA	CASSQATGTGSRMAKNIQYF	TGCGCCAGCAGCCAAGCCACCGGGACAGGGAGTCGGATGGCCAAAAACATTCAGTACTTC
TRBD1	14	TRBV7-2	TRBJ1-2	NA	CASSNQGVNYGYTF	TGTGCCAGCAGCAACCAGGGGGTTAACTATGGCTACACCTTC
NA	15	TRBV29-1	TRBJ2-2	few	CSVYPRERETGELFF	TGCAGCGTTTACCCCAGGGAGAGGGAAACCGGGGAGCTGTTTTTT
TRBD2	14	TRBV20-1	TRBJ2-7	few	CSAATSGVRHEQYF	TGCAGTGCAGCGACTAGCGGGGTCCGCCACGAGCAGTACTTC
NA	14	TRBV28	TRBJ2-7	NA	CASSLLEPSREQYF	TGTGCCAGCAGTTTACTGGAGCCCTCCCGCGAGCAGTACTTC
NA	17	TRBV4-1	TRBJ2-4	NA	CASSPSTSNRPGNIQYF	TGCGCCAGCAGCCCGTCAACATCTAACAGGCCGGGGAACATTCAGTACTTC
TRBD1	15	TRBV7-2	TRBJ1-2	NA	CASSGGTGGDYGYTF	TGTGCCAGCAGCGGCGGGACAGGGGGCGACTATGGCTACACCTTC
TRBD1	13	TRBV6-5	TRBJ2-7	NA	CASSGATGSEQYF	TGTGCCAGCAGTGGAGCGACAGGGAGCGAGCAGTACTTC
TRBD1	16	TRBV5-6	TRBJ2-3	NA	CASSPRTGGSTDTQYF	TGTGCCAGCAGCCCACGGACAGGGGGAAGCACAGATACGCAGTATTTT
TRBD2	15	TRBV20-1	TRBJ2-1	few	CSARGGGGDYNEQFF	TGCAGTGCTAGAGGAGGCGGGGGGGACTACAATGAGCAGTTCTTC